This TCR beta chain was documented in a study of T cells in localized non-small cell lung cancer. This table comes from immunoSEQ multiplex PCR, and its TCRdb copy is limited to in-frame clones, with some not included. In the table there are 45,000 to 60,000 clones, approximately 90% of which are singletons. Losses at the gene ends were 4 bases for V and 9 bases for J; bases not matched to a gene: 9. There are 16 residues in the CDR3. Germline V gene lookup returns CDR1 SGDLS and CDR2 YYNGEE. This specimen consisted of peripheral blood, obtained before any cancer treatment. The rearrangement links TRBV9 to TRBJ2-1; TRBD2 aligns across 14 bases. The receptor was derived from a woman aged 40 to 75 with stage I lung adenocarcinoma. CDR3 DNA: TGTGCCAGCAGCCTCGGACTAGCGGGGGGCCTGGGTGAGCAGTTCTTC. It encodes CASSLGLAGGLGEQFF.